This TCR beta chain was recorded in a study of blood T cell repertoires in COVID-19. Study-wide context: The United States, Italy and Spain supplied acute and convalescent COVID-19 samples. In each case, the material was cDNA or gDNA derived from T cells, B-cell-depleted T cells, or PBMCs.

This clone was recorded once. CDR1 and CDR2 (germline): MNHEY, SMNVEV (reference sequence). V shed 5 bases and J shed 0 bases, with 8 bases lying between them. CDR3 length: 15 amino acids. Original processing methods: Reference gene primers were amplified, and this amplification served to estimate nucleated cell counts. Data came from immunoSEQ multiplex PCR; TCRdb stores just in-frame clones and leaves some out. V and J calls and clone size are given by that table; D and trimming were obtained from the DNA. The data show 150,000 to 180,000 clones, roughly four fifths seen once. The chain uses TRBV27 and TRBJ2-6; D is unclear. This TCR came from a woman between 55 and 75 years old with acute or convalescent COVID-19. The source material was peripheral blood. CDR3 in DNA: TGTGCCAGCAGTCCCCGAGTCTCTGGGGCCAACGTCCTGACTTTC. It yields the protein CASSPRVSGANVLTF.